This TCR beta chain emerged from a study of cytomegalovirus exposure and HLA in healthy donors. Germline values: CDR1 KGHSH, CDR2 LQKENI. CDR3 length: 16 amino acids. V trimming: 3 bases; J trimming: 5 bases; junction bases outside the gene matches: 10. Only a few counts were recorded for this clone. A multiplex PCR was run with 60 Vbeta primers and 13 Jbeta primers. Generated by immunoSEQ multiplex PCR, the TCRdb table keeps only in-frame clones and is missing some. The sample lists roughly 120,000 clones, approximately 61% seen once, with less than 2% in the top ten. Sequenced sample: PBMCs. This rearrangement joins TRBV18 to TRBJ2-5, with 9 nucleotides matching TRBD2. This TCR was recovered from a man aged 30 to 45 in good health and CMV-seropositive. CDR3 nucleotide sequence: TGTGCCAGCTCACCCCGGATAGCGGGAGAAACGGAGACCCAGTACTTC. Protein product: CASSPRIAGETETQYF.